This record covers a single T cell receptor (beta chain). Its antigen specificity is not known. There are no base qualities to consult, and no much larger clone falls within one base. This sample is drawn from a study of cytomegalovirus exposure and HLA in healthy donors (dated by TCRdb to 2015 to 2018). About the study as a whole: According to a later analysis, one platform produced both the 110 or so validation repertoires and the 670 or so repertoires of the first cohort. The study was designed to test whether signatures of past pathogen exposure could be identified by cataloging public T cell receptors. A separate validation cohort of some 130 different subjects was used in addition to the roughly 640-subject first cohort. High-throughput TCR immunosequencing, statistical association of individual TCRs with disease status, and machine learning were combined to predict cytomegalovirus infection status. Results and caveats for the whole study, not just this receptor: A later analysis lacked HLA typing for the validation cohort, so it scored co-occurrence in that cohort across all 120 or so repertoires. In the study, around 150 TCR beta chains were listed as associated with cytomegalovirus. Cytomegalovirus status was reported to be diagnosed by the classifier with high specificity and sensitivity in both the original and validation cohorts. Across donors, most TCR sequences were observed very rarely, whereas some public TCRs were present in many individuals. The authors suggested that the approach could potentially be extended to other disease states and immunological phenotypes. In vitro tests confirmed that a few of the cytomegalovirus-associated TCR beta chains recognize cytomegalovirus antigens. Subsequent analysis determined that TCRs grouped into clusters in the first cohort also showed a tendency toward co-occurrence across the 130 or so validation repertoires, and 94% of cluster scores exceeded 0.

Separate from the approximately 700-subject first cohort, the validation cohort of around 130 subjects was the group to which the donors belonged. Library generation was performed with the immunoSEQ multiplex PCR assay. In the authors' own workflow: A statistical classification framework was built for diagnosing cytomegalovirus status from the catalog of TCR beta chain sequences. In its TCRdb copy, this immuneACCESS table keeps in-frame sequences only and misses some clones. Where compared with another copy, unresolved V genes explain less than half of these, and the others have no known cause. V and J calls and clone size come straight from that table; D and trimming were deduced from the DNA. This sample lists 100,000 to 150,000 clones; over 85% were detected once. 1.9% of the sample comes from the top ten. The clonotype was recovered from a woman under 30 in good health and CMV-seronegative. Sequenced sample: PBMCs.

The sequenced DNA: TGTGCCAGCAGCTCACAGGGGGAATATGGCTACACCTTC. It encodes CASSSQGEYGYTF. The chain joins TRBV6-1 to TRBJ1-2, with 8 middle bases fitting TRBD1. The CDR3 goes from the cysteine to the phenylalanine over 13 residues. Only the CDR3 DNA is retained, 39 bases long and in frame from the first base. The germline V gene provides CDR1 MNHNS and CDR2 SASEGT. V lost 6 bases and J lost 5 bases, and the count of bases not matched to a germline gene is 5.